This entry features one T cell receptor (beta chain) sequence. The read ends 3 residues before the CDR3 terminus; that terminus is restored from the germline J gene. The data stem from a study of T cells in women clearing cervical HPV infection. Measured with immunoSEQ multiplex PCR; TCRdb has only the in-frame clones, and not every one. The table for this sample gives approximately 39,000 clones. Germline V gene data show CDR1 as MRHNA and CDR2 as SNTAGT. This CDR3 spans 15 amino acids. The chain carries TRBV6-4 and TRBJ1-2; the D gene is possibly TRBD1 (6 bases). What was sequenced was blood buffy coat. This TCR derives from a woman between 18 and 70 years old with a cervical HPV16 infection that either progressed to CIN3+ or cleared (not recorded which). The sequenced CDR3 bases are TGTGCCAGCAGTAGACTAGCGGGGGGCACAGATACC. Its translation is CASSRLAGGTDT. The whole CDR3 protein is CASSRLAGGTDTYTF.